The clone carrying this T cell receptor beta chain was seen just once. As yet, its antigen is unknown. V lost 5 bases and J 6 bases, leaving 13 bases between the germline ends. The CDR3 has 13 amino acids. Germline V gene data show CDR1 as SEHNR and CDR2 as FQNEAQ (reference sequence). Researchers ran immunoSEQ v3.0 at survey level. For each individual sample, sequencing targeted about 40,000-50,000 T-cell genomes. Generated by immunoSEQ multiplex PCR, the TCRdb table keeps only in-frame clones and is missing some. This table holds 25,000 to 35,000 clones, roughly 95% found once. The data stem from a study of long-term antiretroviral therapy in people with HIV. Study-level results: Every time point showed a repertoire led by clones expanded before ART. HIV repertoires showed narrower CDR3 length ranges than controls.

The samples comprised roughly 0.9-10 million cryopreserved PBMC ahead of DNA extraction. The J gene is TRBJ1-2, the V gene TRBV7-9; no clear D gene. The specimen was unsorted PBMCs, collected 6 to 6.5 years after starting antiretroviral therapy. This TCR was recovered from a man aged 25 to 45 with HIV. The CDR3 loop reads CASSLTPQDGYTF. CDR3 nucleotide sequence: TGTGCCAGCAGCCTTACCCCTCAGGATGGCTACACCTTC.